Listed here is a single T cell receptor beta chain. The data were obtained in a study of T cells in localized non-small cell lung cancer. The germline gives CDR1 MDHEN, CDR2 SYDVKM. Trimming cost V 1 base and J 3 bases, with 3 bases left between them. The CDR3 totals 12 residues. Libraries were prepared by immunoSEQ multiplex PCR; TCRdb keeps only in-frame clonotypes and omits some of them. The sample has 90,000 or so clones; approximately 90% are singletons. This clonotype originated in a man aged 40 to 70 with stage I squamous cell lung carcinoma. This sample comprised peripheral blood, obtained before any cancer treatment. This chain links TRBV28 with TRBJ1-2; D gene ambiguous. The CDR3 loop reads CASSLLDYGYTF. CDR3 nucleotides: TGTGCCAGCAGTTTATTGGACTATGGCTACACCTTC.